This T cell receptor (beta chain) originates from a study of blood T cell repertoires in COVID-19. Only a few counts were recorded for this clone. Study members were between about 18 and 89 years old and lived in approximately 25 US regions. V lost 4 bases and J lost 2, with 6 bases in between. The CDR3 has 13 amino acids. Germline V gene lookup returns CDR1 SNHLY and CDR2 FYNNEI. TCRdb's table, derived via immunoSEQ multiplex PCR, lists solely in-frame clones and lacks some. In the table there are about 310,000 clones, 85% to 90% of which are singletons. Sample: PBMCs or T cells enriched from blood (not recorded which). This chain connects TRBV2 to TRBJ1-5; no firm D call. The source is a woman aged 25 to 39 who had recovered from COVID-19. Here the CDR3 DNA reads TGTGCCAGCAGTGGGGAGGGCAATCAGCCCCAGCATTTT. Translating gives CASSGEGNQPQHF.